The TCR beta chain described here comes from a study of cytomegalovirus exposure and HLA in healthy donors (dated by TCRdb to 2015 to 2018). As for the study more broadly: The roughly 670 repertoires of the first cohort and the 120 or so validation repertoires were produced on the same platform, according to a later analysis. In addition to the first cohort of 666 subjects, a separate validation cohort of some 120 different subjects was used. The study was designed to test whether signatures of past pathogen exposure could be identified by cataloging public T cell receptors. To predict cytomegalovirus infection status, the study combined high-throughput TCR immunosequencing, statistical association of individual TCRs with disease status, and machine learning.

The donors belonged to the validation cohort of over a hundred subjects, which was separate from the approximately 660-subject first cohort. Libraries came from the immunoSEQ multiplex PCR assay. From the authors' description of their analysis: A statistical classification framework was developed to diagnose cytomegalovirus status using the catalog of TCR beta chain sequences. This immuneACCESS table, as held by TCRdb, lists in-frame sequences with V and J called but not all clones. Of the missing ones, under half trace to an unresolved V gene in checked studies; the others have no known cause. V and J calls and clone size are those listed in that table; D and trimming were worked out from the DNA. The sample table lists 200,000 or so clones, 84% of them with a count of one. The ten largest make up 10% to 15% of the sample. Findings and caveats that apply to the study as a whole: Most TCR sequences were seen in very few donors, while some public TCRs were found in many individuals. The classifier was reported to diagnose cytomegalovirus status with high specificity and sensitivity in both the original and validation cohorts. A later analysis found that TCRs clustered in the first cohort also tended to co-occur in the roughly 120 validation repertoires, with roughly 95% of cluster scores above 0. The authors suggested that the approach could potentially be extended to other disease states and immunological phenotypes. In the study, around 160 TCR beta chains were listed as associated with cytomegalovirus. A later analysis had no HLA typing for the validation cohort, so co-occurrence there was scored across all 110 or so repertoires. A few of the identified cytomegalovirus-associated TCR beta chains were confirmed in vitro to be specific for cytomegalovirus antigens.

This clone was observed once. Its antigen remains undetermined. Per-nucleotide qualities are absent, and no much larger clonotype sits a single base away. Relative to germline, V is 0 bases shorter and J is 5 bases shorter, with 14 bases between their ends. The germline V gene sets CDR1 to SGHRS and CDR2 to YFSETQ. CDR3 length: 15 amino acids, cysteine to phenylalanine. Only the CDR3 DNA is retained, 45 bases long and in frame from the first base. This TCR was recovered from a woman aged 25-40 years in good health and CMV-seropositive. The sequencing sample was made of PBMCs. The rearrangement combines TRBV5-1 with TRBJ2-5; TRBD2 is possibly the D segment (5 matching bases). The CDR3 loop reads CASSLVGNIGETQYF. The DNA sequence reads TGCGCCAGCAGCTTGGTCGGGAACATCGGGGAGACCCAGTACTTC.